The rows below give T cell receptor beta chains drawn from one sample of a study of blood T cells in healthy people across ages. TCRdb re-called the 5' RACE reads with MiXCR, one entry per CDR3 protein. The sample shows fewer than 900,000 distinct CDR3 sequences, 35% to 45% of them seen only once. The material sequenced was blood. All receptors derive from a woman in her sixties in good health. Each CDR3 is given with its conserved first and last residue. The D gene is left open where the match is weak. Expanded clones get a size class; other rows say once, few or many, or leave the size out.

CDR3,DNA,D,J,V,size
CASSQSLRTGFEEQFF,TGTGCCAGCAGCCAGTCCCTTAGGACAGGGTTCGAGGAGCAGTTCTTC,TRBD1,TRBJ2-1,TRBV4-2,.
CASSYSTSGRREQFF,TGTGCCAGCAGTTACTCGACTAGCGGGAGAAGGGAGCAGTTCTTC,TRBD2,TRBJ2-1,TRBV6-5,many
CASSQGGSDATQYF,TGCGCCAGCAGCCAAGGAGGGTCAGACGCTACGCAGTATTTT,.,TRBJ2-3,TRBV4-1,.
CASTEGRHTEAFF,TGTGCCAGCACCGAAGGACGGCACACTGAAGCTTTCTTT,.,TRBJ1-1,TRBV25-1,.
CATSRDLRGPYEQFF,TGTGCCACCAGCAGAGATCTCAGGGGGCCCTACGAGCAGTTCTTC,TRBD1,TRBJ2-1,TRBV15,.
CSATAVTDTQYF,TGCAGTGCGACTGCGGTCACAGATACGCAGTATTTT,.,TRBJ2-3,TRBV20-1,once
CASSEANSGANALTF,TGTGCCAGCAGTGAAGCAAACTCTGGGGCCAACGCCCTGACTTTC,.,TRBJ2-6,TRBV6-1,once
CASSQDSREQFF,TGTGCCAGCAGCCAAGATTCGCGTGAGCAGTTCTTC,.,TRBJ2-1,TRBV14,few
CATKLKVGSHEQYF,TGTGCCACCAAGCTTAAGGTCGGGTCCCACGAGCAGTACTTC,.,TRBJ2-7,TRBV24-1,.
CSANDYNEQFF,TGCAGTGCTAACGATTACAATGAGCAGTTCTTC,.,TRBJ2-1,TRBV20-1,.
CASSLQGQNQETQYF,TGTGCCAGCAGCTTACAGGGACAGAATCAAGAGACCCAGTACTTC,TRBD1,TRBJ2-5,TRBV7-3,.
CASSTRTRASGANVLTF,TGTGCCAGCAGCACGCGGACGAGAGCCTCTGGGGCCAACGTCCTGACTTTC,.,TRBJ2-6,TRBV5-6,.
CSVEGGGTSAYEQYF,TGCAGCGTTGAAGGGGGCGGGACTAGCGCCTACGAGCAGTACTTC,TRBD2,TRBJ2-7,TRBV29-1,few
CSVEDRTGNYGYTF,TGCAGCGTTGAAGATAGGACAGGAAACTATGGCTACACCTTC,TRBD1,TRBJ1-2,TRBV29-1,.
CASTLSGVGVGETQFF,TGTGCCAGCACCCTATCGGGAGTAGGGGTAGGAGAGACCCAGTTCTTC,.,TRBJ2-1,TRBV5-6,.
CASSQGQHNQPQHF,TGTGCCAGCAGCCAAGGACAGCACAATCAGCCCCAGCATTTT,.,TRBJ1-5,TRBV7-2,.
CASSFGESPLHF,TGTGCCAGCAGTTTTGGGGAATCACCCCTCCACTTT,.,TRBJ1-6,TRBV12-3/TRBV12-4,few
CASSLRDRQTDTQYF,TGTGCCAGCAGTTTGAGGGACAGGCAAACAGATACGCAGTATTTT,TRBD1,TRBJ2-3,TRBV27,many
CSGYSGGAKETQYF,TGCAGCGGTTATAGCGGGGGGGCCAAAGAGACCCAGTACTTC,TRBD2,TRBJ2-5,TRBV20-1,.
CSARDFGTSGGSIYNEQFF,TGCAGTGCTAGAGATTTCGGGACTAGCGGGGGGTCTATCTACAATGAGCAGTTCTTC,TRBD2,TRBJ2-1,TRBV20-1,few
CSGTGGDYGYTF,TGCAGCGGAACAGGGGGAGACTATGGCTACACCTTC,TRBD1,TRBJ1-2,TRBV29-1,few
CSAPTGGASTEAFF,TGCAGTGCTCCGACAGGGGGGGCGAGCACTGAAGCTTTCTTT,TRBD1,TRBJ1-1,TRBV20-1,.
CSVVPRNYGYTF,TGCAGCGTTGTACCGAGGAACTATGGCTACACCTTC,.,TRBJ1-2,TRBV29-1,.
CASSRGANYGYTF,TGTGCCAGCAGTCGGGGGGCCAACTATGGCTACACCTTC,.,TRBJ1-2,TRBV2,few
CASTPGDSSNQPQHF,TGTGCCAGCACCCCAGGGGACAGTAGCAATCAGCCCCAGCATTTT,TRBD1,TRBJ1-5,TRBV11-3,.
CASSLGWDEYNEQFF,TGCGCCAGCAGCTTGGGATGGGACGAGTACAATGAGCAGTTCTTC,.,TRBJ2-1,TRBV5-1,.
CASSRVGGDTQYF,TGTGCCAGCAGCAGGGTCGGCGGAGATACGCAGTATTTT,.,TRBJ2-3,TRBV27,few
CATSDSSGSYNEQFF,TGTGCTACCAGTGATTCTAGCGGGTCCTACAATGAGCAGTTCTTC,TRBD2,TRBJ2-1,TRBV24-1,few
CASTRTGSVSEQFF,TGTGCCAGCACAAGGACAGGGTCGGTCAGTGAGCAGTTCTTC,TRBD1,TRBJ2-1,TRBV27,.
CASSRDSIHEQFF,TGTGCCAGCAGTCGTGACAGTATCCATGAGCAGTTCTTC,.,TRBJ2-1,TRBV12-3/TRBV12-4,.
CSARGGGEGLGYTF,TGCAGTGCTAGAGGTGGGGGGGAAGGGCTTGGCTACACCTTC,.,TRBJ1-2,TRBV20-1,.
CASSPAGASNQPQHF,TGTGCCAGCAGCCCCGCCGGGGCTAGCAATCAGCCCCAGCATTTT,.,TRBJ1-5,TRBV12-3/TRBV12-4,.
CASSQGIVTGTNYGYTF,TGCGCCAGCAGCCAAGGGATTGTGACAGGGACTAACTATGGCTACACCTTC,TRBD1,TRBJ1-2,TRBV4-1,.
CASSYQGGGNEQFF,TGTGCCAGCAGTTATCAGGGGGGAGGCAATGAGCAGTTCTTC,.,TRBJ2-1,TRBV6-2/TRBV6-3,.
CASSQARGDEQFF,TGCGCCAGCAGCCAGGCTAGAGGCGATGAGCAGTTCTTC,.,TRBJ2-1,TRBV4-3,.
CRAQREYNEQFF,TGCCGTGCTCAGCGGGAGTACAATGAGCAGTTCTTC,TRBD2,TRBJ2-1,TRBV20-1,.
CASSLTGYSSTDTQYF,TGTGCCAGCAGTTTAACAGGCTACTCTAGCACAGATACGCAGTATTTT,.,TRBJ2-3,TRBV27,.
CASKEGQGHVGYGYTF,TGTGCCAGCAAAGAAGGACAGGGCCATGTGGGCTATGGCTACACCTTC,TRBD1,TRBJ1-2,TRBV12-3/TRBV12-4,.